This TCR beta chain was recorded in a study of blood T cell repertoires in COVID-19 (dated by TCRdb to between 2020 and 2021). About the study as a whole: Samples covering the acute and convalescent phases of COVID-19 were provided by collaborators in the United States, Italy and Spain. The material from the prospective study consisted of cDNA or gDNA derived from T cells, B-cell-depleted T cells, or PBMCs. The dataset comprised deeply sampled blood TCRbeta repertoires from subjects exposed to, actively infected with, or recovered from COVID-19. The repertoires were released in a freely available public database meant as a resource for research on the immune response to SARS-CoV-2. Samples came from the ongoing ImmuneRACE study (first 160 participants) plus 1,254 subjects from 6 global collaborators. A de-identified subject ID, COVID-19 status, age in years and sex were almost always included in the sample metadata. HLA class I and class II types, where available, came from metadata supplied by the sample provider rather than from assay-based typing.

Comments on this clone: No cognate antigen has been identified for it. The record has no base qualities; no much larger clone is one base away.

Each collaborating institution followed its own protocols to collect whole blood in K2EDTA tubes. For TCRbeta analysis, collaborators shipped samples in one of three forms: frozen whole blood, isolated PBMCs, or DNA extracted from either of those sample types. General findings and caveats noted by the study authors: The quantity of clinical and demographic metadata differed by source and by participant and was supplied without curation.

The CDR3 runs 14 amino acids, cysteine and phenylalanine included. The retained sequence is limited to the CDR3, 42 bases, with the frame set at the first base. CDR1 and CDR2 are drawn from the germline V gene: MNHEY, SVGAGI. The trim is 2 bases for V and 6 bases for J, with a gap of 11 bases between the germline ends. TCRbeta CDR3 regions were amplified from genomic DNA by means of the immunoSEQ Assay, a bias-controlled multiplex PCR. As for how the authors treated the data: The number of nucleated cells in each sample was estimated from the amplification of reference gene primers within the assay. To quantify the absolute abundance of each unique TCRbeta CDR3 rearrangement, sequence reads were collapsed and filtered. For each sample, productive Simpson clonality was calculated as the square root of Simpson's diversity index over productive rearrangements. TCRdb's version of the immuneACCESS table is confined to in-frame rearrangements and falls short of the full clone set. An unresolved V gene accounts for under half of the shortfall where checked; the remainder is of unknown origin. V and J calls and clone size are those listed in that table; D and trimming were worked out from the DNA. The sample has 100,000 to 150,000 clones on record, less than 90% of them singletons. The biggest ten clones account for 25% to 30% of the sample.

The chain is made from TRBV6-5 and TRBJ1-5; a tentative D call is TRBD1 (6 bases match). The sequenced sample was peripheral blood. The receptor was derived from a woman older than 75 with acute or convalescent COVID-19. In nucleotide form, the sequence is TGTGCCAGCAGTTACAGGGGGGAGGGTCAGCCCCAGCATTTT. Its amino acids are CASSYRGEGQPQHF.